The 22 T cell receptor beta chains below come from one sample, sequenced in a study of response to subunit inactivated influenza vaccine. TCRdb reprocessed the RT-PCR reads via MiXCR and lists one record per CDR3 protein. The table has more than 400,000 distinct CDR3 sequences, about 7.2% seen once. Specimen: PBMCs from blood, collected roughly 24 months after vaccination. The receptors shown here come from a man between 50 and 75 years old who received an inactivated influenza vaccine.

This clonotype turned up a few times. This chain links TRBV7-2 with TRBJ2-3; D is perhaps TRBD2 (6 bases). The ends were cut back, 5 bases at V and 5 bases at J, with 14 bases in the middle. CDR1 and CDR2 from the germline V gene are SGHTA and FQGNSA. The CDR3 runs 14 residues. CDR3 nucleotides: TGTGCCAGCAGCACCGCGGCGGGGAGAGATACGCAGTATTTT. Encoded protein: CASSTAAGRDTQYF.

The chain couples TRBV9 to TRBJ2-1, with 11 bases that match TRBD2. CDR3 size: 15 residues. Germline values: CDR1 SGDLS, CDR2 YYNGEE. V gave up 2 bases and J gave up 6 bases; unmatched junction bases: 4. CDR3 nucleotides: TGTGCCAGCAGCGTCACCGGGACTAGCGGCAATGAGCAGTTCTTC. It specifies CASSVTGTSGNEQFF.

This clonotype was seen a handful of times. The junction departs from germline at one end; a sequencing error may be responsible. Here the CDR3 DNA reads TGTGCCAGCAGCCAATCTGAGACACTAATTATGTTC. It yields the protein CASSQSETLIMF. The chain recombines TRBV3-1 with TRBJ2-4; D is ambiguous. CDR3 length: 12 residues. CDR1 LGHDT and CDR2 YNNKEL come from the germline V gene (reference sequence). Together with reference TRBV3-1 and TRBJ2-4, the CDR3 gives the full variable domain: DTAVSQTPKYLVTQMGNDKSIKCEQNLGHDTMYWYKQDSKKFLKIMFSYNNKELIINETVPNRFSPKSPDKAHLNLHINSLELGDSAVYFCASSQSETLIMFGAGTRLSVL.

The chain links TRBV6-5 to TRBJ2-7, with D uncertain. Germline V gives CDR1 MNHEY, CDR2 SVGAGI. Trimming took off 4 bases at V and 6 bases at J, with 16 bases between the two ends. CDR3 length equals 14 residues. The CDR3 sequence: CASSSPSGLGEQYF. For the CDR3, the DNA is TGTGCCAGCAGTTCCCCTTCGGGCCTGGGCGAGCAGTACTTC.

This clonotype has just a few counts. The rearrangement joins TRBV18 to TRBJ2-7, with D possibly TRBD1 on 6 matching bases. CDR1 KGHSH and CDR2 LQKENI come from the germline V gene. Trimming cost V 3 bases and J 3 bases, with 12 bases left between them. The CDR3 is made up of 14 amino acids. CDR3 sequence reads: CASSPNRVFYEQYF. CDR3 nucleotides: TGTGCCAGCTCACCGAACAGGGTTTTCTACGAGCAGTACTTC.

This clonotype occurred many times. J is TRBJ2-7 and V is TRBV5-1, with 11 bases lining up with TRBD1. The length of the CDR3 is 15 residues. The V and J ends lost 4 bases and 3 bases, in that order; junction bases with no gene match: 6. The germline V gene has CDR1 SGHRS and CDR2 YFSETQ. The CDR3: CASSRTGGLIYEQYF. The CDR3 nucleotides are TGCGCCAGCAGCCGGACAGGGGGCTTGATCTACGAGCAGTACTTC.

This clonotype was seen more than once but under ten times. V gene TRBV25-1 combines with J gene TRBJ2-3, with 9 nucleotides matching TRBD1. The length of the CDR3 is 16 residues. V lost 5 bases, J lost 1 base, and 7 bases stayed unmatched. Germline CDR1 and CDR2: MGHDK and SYGVNS. The CDR3 loop reads CASSSPRDRGTDTQYF. The CDR3 nucleotides are TGTGCCAGCAGTTCCCCCCGGGACAGGGGCACAGATACGCAGTATTTT.

The V gene is TRBV5-1, the J gene TRBJ1-1; 10 nucleotides match TRBD1. The CDR3 is made up of 16 amino acids. The germline gives CDR1 SGHRS, CDR2 YFSETQ. Trimming took 0 bases from V and 1 from J; bases not matched to a gene: 3. In DNA form, the CDR3 reads TGCGCCAGCAGCTTGGGACAGGGGGCGGGGAACACTGAAGCTTTCTTT. Residues: CASSLGQGAGNTEAFF.

This clonotype was detected a few times. This chain joins TRBV3-1 and TRBJ2-5; 8 nucleotides line up with TRBD2. Germline trimming cut 4 bases from V and 0 bases from J; bases unmatched to any gene: 10. The CDR3 has 17 residues. Germline V CDR1 and CDR2: LGHDT, YNNKEL (reference sequence). In nucleotides, the CDR3 is TGTGCCAGCAGCCCCGGCGGCGGGGGGCTTTACCAAGAGACCCAGTACTTC. It is translated as CASSPGGGGLYQETQYF.

The sample holds a few counts of this clonotype. This chain joins TRBV13 and TRBJ2-1, with TRBD2 matching over 7 bases. The CDR3 covers 18 residues. V was pared by 3 bases and J by 0 bases, with 11 bases of the junction left unmatched. Germline V lookup: CDR1 PRHDT, CDR2 FYEKMQ (reference sequence). The CDR3 bases are TGTGCCAGCAGCTTGTTGTGGCGGGGGAGTAGCTCCTACAATGAGCAGTTCTTC. Translated, it gives CASSLLWRGSSSYNEQFF. The full variable domain, with the rest looked up from reference TRBV13 and TRBJ2-1, is AAGVIQSPRHLIKEKRETATLKCYPIPRHDTVYWYQQGPGQDPQFLISFYEKMQSDKGSIPDRFSAQQFSDYHSELNMSSLELGDSALYFCASSLLWRGSSSYNEQFFGPGTRLTVL.

V gene TRBV6-2 or TRBV6-3 combines with J gene TRBJ2-1; 7 bases match TRBD1. Germline V gene lookup returns CDR1 MNHEY and CDR2 SVGEGT. The CDR3 contains 15 residues. The trim removed 6 bases at V and 2 bases at J, leaving 7 bases unmatched. The CDR3 region is CASRYDRAPYNEQFF. CDR3 sequence (DNA): TGTGCCAGCAGATATGACAGGGCGCCCTACAATGAGCAGTTCTTC.

This clonotype was found many times. The CDR3 DNA sequence: TGCGCCAGCAGCGAAGGGACGACTAGCGGGAGACTCAATGAGCAGTTCTTC. This translates into CASSEGTTSGRLNEQFF. The chain carries TRBV5-1 and TRBJ2-1; 12 positions agree with TRBD2. This CDR3 contains 17 residues. Germline CDR1 is SGHRS and CDR2 is YFSETQ. V was clipped by 4 bases and J by 6 bases; unmatched bases: 11.

This clonotype has ten or more counts. The chain links TRBV7-9 to TRBJ1-1, with D possibly TRBD1 on 6 matching bases. CDR3 length: 14 residues. Germline V gene data show CDR1 as SEHNR and CDR2 as FQNEAQ (reference sequence). Trimming took 1 base from V and 7 from J, leaving 13 bases between them. The CDR3 here is CASSLETGHVEAFF. The CDR3 nucleotides are TGTGCCAGCAGCTTAGAGACAGGACATGTTGAAGCTTTCTTT.

At least ten counts were recorded for this clonotype. The rearrangement uses TRBV5-1 and TRBJ2-6; unclear D gene. V was pared by 0 bases and J by 0 bases, with 4 bases between. Germline V lookup: CDR1 SGHRS, CDR2 YFSETQ. CDR3 size: 15 residues. This chain's CDR3 is CASSLGGSGANVLTF. The CDR3 DNA sequence: TGCGCCAGCAGCTTGGGTGGCTCTGGGGCCAACGTCCTGACTTTC. Full variable domain (outside the CDR3, taken from reference TRBV5-1 and TRBJ2-6): KAGVTQTPRYLIKTRGQQVTLSCSPISGHRSVSWYQQTPGQGLQFLFEYFSETQRNKGNFPGRFSGRQFSNSRSEMNVSTLELGDSALYLCASSLGGSGANVLTFGAGSRLTVL.

V and J are TRBV11-2 and TRBJ2-3; D unresolved. Germline V gene data show CDR1 as SGHAT and CDR2 as FQNNGV. Trimming removed 1 base at V and 9 bases at J, with 17 bases between. This CDR3 is built from 15 residues. CDR3 sequence (DNA): TGTGCCAGCAGCTTAGGAGCTTATTTCGACCTCACGCAGTATTTT. Amino acid sequence: CASSLGAYFDLTQYF.

Many counts were recorded for this clonotype. The chain combines TRBV7-9 with TRBJ2-2, with no clear D. Germline CDR1 reads SEHNR; CDR2 reads FQNEAQ (reference sequence). CDR3 size: 14 residues. Trimming took off 7 bases at V and 6 bases at J, with 15 bases between the two ends. The CDR3 DNA reads TGTGCCAGCAAACTGGGCGAGACGGCCGGGGAGCTGTTTTTT. Its protein is CASKLGETAGELFF.

This rearrangement joins TRBV11-2 to TRBJ2-7, with 11 bases that match TRBD2. Looked up from germline, CDR1 is SGHAT and CDR2 is FQNNGV. The CDR3 loop spans 16 amino acids. Trimming cost V 5 bases and J 6 bases; bases outside gene matches: 12. CDR3 sequence: CASSPISGRAGGEQYF. The CDR3 DNA reads TGTGCCAGCAGCCCGATTAGCGGGAGGGCCGGGGGCGAGCAGTACTTC.

This clonotype was counted at least ten times. The J gene is TRBJ1-2, the V gene TRBV20-1; no clear D gene. Trimming cost V 4 bases and J 2 bases, with 17 bases left between them. The germline V gene encodes CDR1 DFQATT and CDR2 SNEGSKA (reference sequence). This CDR3 has 15 amino acids. The CDR3 loop reads CSAKPPSGGNYGYTF. The CDR3 nucleotides are TGCAGTGCTAAACCCCCGTCAGGAGGAAACTATGGCTACACCTTC.

The chain links TRBV12-3 or TRBV12-4 to TRBJ1-6, with a tentative D call TRBD1 (6 bases). The CDR3 consists of 15 residues. Between the trimmed V and J ends, which lost 5 bases and 7 bases, there was a span of 15 bases. The CDR3 reads CASSPQGGVNSPLHF. CDR3 nucleotide sequence: TGTGCCAGCAGTCCCCAAGGGGGAGTAAATTCACCCCTCCACTTT.

This clonotype was picked up many times. The chain joins TRBV19 to TRBJ2-7; 8 bases agree with TRBD2. The CDR3 totals 15 residues. Germline CDR1 and CDR2: LNHDA and SQIVND (reference sequence). V was clipped by 8 bases and J by 2 bases; unmatched bases: 11. CDR3 in DNA: TGTGCCAGTGGTTCAACCGGGGGGGCCACCTACGAGCAGTACTTC. Its protein is CASGSTGGATYEQYF.

The rearrangement links TRBV6-2 or TRBV6-3 to TRBJ1-5; D perhaps matches TRBD1 (5 bases). This CDR3 contains 17 residues. Germline CDR1 MNHEY, CDR2 SVGEGT. V was shortened by 2 bases and J by 2 bases, with 16 bases between the two germline ends. CDR3 DNA: TGTGCCAGCAGTTACGGGGCACCCCCGATTGGCAATCAGCCCCAGCATTTT. It specifies CASSYGAPPIGNQPQHF.

This clonotype was detected only a few times. The chain links TRBV7-9 to TRBJ2-7; D is unresolved. CDR1 and CDR2 from the germline V gene are SEHNR and FQNEAQ (reference sequence). This CDR3 comprises 12 residues. The V end was cut by 5 bases, the J end by 9 bases, with 14 bases between. CDR3: CASSRISMLQYF. In nucleotides, the CDR3 is TGTGCCAGCAGCCGCATCAGCATGTTGCAGTACTTC.